The 27 T cell receptor beta chains below come from one sample, sequenced in a study of post-analysis software for immune sequencing data. Whole-study results and caveats: Patients had higher frequencies than controls of about five TRBV segments, including TRBV5-6, TRBV5-1 and TRBV20-1.

Unique molecular identifiers were present in the TCR beta cDNA libraries. TCRdb fed the PCR reads into MiXCR, producing one record per CDR3 protein. The data hold around 260,000 distinct CDR3 sequences, with 35% to 40% observed a single time. Antigens for these TCRs are unknown. Specimen: blood. Receptors originate from a girl aged 5-17 years with multiple sclerosis.

CDR3: CASSGAGFWETQYF. In DNA form, the CDR3 reads TGTGCCAGCAGTGGCGCAGGTTTTTGGGAGACCCAGTACTTC. The chain is built from TRBV28 and TRBJ2-5, with D hard to call. CDR3 size: 14 residues. V lost 5 bases and J lost 5, with 15 bases in between. Germline V lookup: CDR1 MDHEN, CDR2 SYDVKM.

This clonotype was seen at least ten times. The chain joins TRBV28 to TRBJ1-6, with D unresolved. This CDR3 has 13 residues. Per germline, CDR1 MDHEN and CDR2 SYDVKM. V was cut by 8 bases and J by 4 bases, with 9 bases left in between. The CDR3 reads CASLAGYNSPLHF. The CDR3 coding sequence is TGTGCCAGCCTCGCGGGTTATAATTCACCCCTCCACTTT.

The chain recombines TRBV3-1 with TRBJ1-1, with D perhaps TRBD1 (6 bases). Germline CDR1 is LGHDT and CDR2 is YNNKEL (reference sequence). The CDR3 sequence is 15 residues long. The V and J ends lost 2 bases and 1 base respectively, with 11 bases between them. CDR3 coding DNA: TGTGCCAGCAGCCAACCTGGACAGTGGAACACTGAAGCTTTCTTT. The encoded protein is CASSQPGQWNTEAFF.

A word on this clonotype: The junction differs from germline at one of its ends, possibly a read error. The V gene is TRBV7-2, the J gene TRBJ2-2, with 10 bases lining up with TRBD2. The CDR3 spans 17 residues. The V gene's germline CDR1 is SGHTA and CDR2 FQGNSA. The CDR3 is CASSQKALAGVTGELFF. CDR3 coding DNA: TGTGCCAGCAGCCAAAAGGCCCTAGCGGGGGTCACCGGGGAGTTGTTTTTT.

This clonotype appeared many times. The rearrangement links TRBV6-5 to TRBJ2-1; D may match TRBD1 or TRBD2 (7 bases each). Germline V CDR1 and CDR2: MNHEY, SVGAGI. The CDR3 sequence is 13 residues long. V was pared by 4 bases and J by 8 bases, with 12 bases between. CDR3 residues: CASSSQGRDEQFF. The CDR3 DNA sequence: TGTGCCAGCAGTTCACAGGGGAGGGATGAGCAGTTCTTC.

This clonotype was counted many times. The J gene is TRBJ2-5, the V gene TRBV20-1; the D is unclear. This CDR3 is 14 amino acids long. The V gene lost 1 base and the J gene lost 5 bases, with 14 bases spanning the gap. The V gene's germline CDR1 is DFQATT and CDR2 SNEGSKA (reference sequence). The CDR3 nucleotides are TGCAGTGCTAGAGTGATGGGAAGGGTCGAGACCCAGTACTTC. It codes for CSARVMGRVETQYF.

This chain uses TRBV12-3 or TRBV12-4 with TRBJ2-7; 7 bases are shared with TRBD2. The V gene end was trimmed by 10 bases and the J gene end by 1 base; junction bases not matched to a gene: 7. The CDR3 covers 13 residues. The CDR3 nucleotides are TGTGCCATCCTAGCGGAGGGGTCCTACGAGCAGTACTTC. It is translated as CAILAEGSYEQYF.

There are many counts of this clonotype. The chain employs TRBV5-1 and TRBJ2-1; TRBD1 is a possible D gene (6 bases). Germline V gene lookup returns CDR1 SGHRS and CDR2 YFSETQ. V was pared by 4 bases and J by 7 bases, with 12 bases between. This CDR3 spans 13 amino acids. The CDR3 nucleotides are TGCGCCAGCAGCGTGCAGGGGCTGAATGAGCAGTTCTTC. It is translated as CASSVQGLNEQFF.

The gene calls are TRBV6-5 and TRBJ2-5, with 9 bases that match TRBD1. This CDR3 region has 14 residues. The V segment lost 9 bases and the J segment 5 bases; nucleotides outside the gene matches: 10. Germline CDR1 MNHEY, CDR2 SVGAGI. In DNA form, the CDR3 reads TGTGCCAGTCTTCCGACAGGGGGACGGGAGACCCAGTACTTC. Translation gives CASLPTGGRETQYF.

Points on this clonotype: A read error may explain this, as a much larger clone is one base away. The chain couples TRBV27 to TRBJ2-7, with a weak D call TRBD2 (6 bases). The CDR3 is 11 amino acids. Germline V CDR1 and CDR2: MNHEY, SMNVEV (reference sequence). V lost 6 bases and J lost 3, with 6 bases in between. CDR3 amino acids: CASRRDYEQYF. As DNA, the CDR3 is TGTGCCAGCAGGCGGGACTACGAGCAGTACTTC.

Concerning this clonotype itself: One end of the junction is discordant with germline, which a read error may explain. The genes are TRBV5-4 and TRBJ2-1, with 11 bases fitting TRBD2. Germline values: CDR1 SGHNT, CDR2 YYREEE (reference sequence). The CDR3 has 18 residues. CDR3: CASSLGPQTSGANYEQFF. CDR3 nucleotides: TGCGCCAGCAGCCTCGGACCCCAGACTAGCGGGGCAAACTACGAGCAGTTCTTC.

V is TRBV12-3 or TRBV12-4 and J is TRBJ2-3; possible D gene TRBD2, 6 bases. The length of the CDR3 is 15 residues. Between the trimmed V and J ends, which lost 2 bases and 0 bases, there was a span of 9 bases. For the CDR3, the DNA is TGTGCCAGCAGTTTATGGGCGGGGAGCACAGATACGCAGTATTTT. Its translation is CASSLWAGSTDTQYF.

The chain has TRBV4-3 and TRBJ2-7; the D gene is possibly TRBD2 (6 bases). Per the germline V gene, CDR1 is LGHNA and CDR2 is YSLEER. The length of the CDR3 is 16 residues. Trimming stripped 0 bases from V and 2 bases from J, with 14 bases between. In DNA, the CDR3 is TGCGCCAGCAGCCAAGAATGGAGGGGACCAGCCTACGAGCAGTACTTC. It encodes CASSQEWRGPAYEQYF.

The J gene is TRBJ2-5, the V gene TRBV10-3; D is perhaps TRBD1 (5 bases). This CDR3 comprises 15 residues. The V gene's germline CDR1 is ENHRY and CDR2 SYGVKD. V dropped 0 bases and J dropped 2 bases, with 10 bases sitting between them. The CDR3 loop reads CAISESRGSQETQYF. Written as DNA, the CDR3 is TGTGCCATCAGTGAGTCAAGGGGATCTCAAGAGACCCAGTACTTC.

This clonotype was detected ten times or more. This chain uses TRBV12-3 or TRBV12-4 with TRBJ2-6; D is possibly TRBD1 (5 bases). V gave up 2 bases and J gave up 3 bases, with 8 bases separating them. The length of the CDR3 is 15 residues. This chain's CDR3 is CASSLSRVGANVLTF. The CDR3 DNA reads TGTGCCAGCAGTTTATCCAGGGTTGGGGCCAACGTCCTGACTTTC.

Concerning this clonotype itself: The junction departs from the called germline gene at one end, perhaps through a read error. J is TRBJ2-1 and V is TRBV24-1; D tentatively fits TRBD1 or TRBD2 (6 bases each). The germline gives CDR1 KGHDR, CDR2 SFDVKD. The CDR3 sequence is 13 residues long. CDR3 residues: CATCDPGGRGQFF. CDR3 coding DNA: TGTGCCACCTGTGACCCCGGGGGCCGAGGGCAGTTCTTC.

This clonotype showed up many times. The CDR3 nucleotides are TGCGCCAGTGGCAACGGGAATGAGCAGTTCTTC. This gives the protein CASGNGNEQFF. J is TRBJ2-1 and V is TRBV5-1, with no clear D. This CDR3 has 11 amino acids. Trimming cost V 8 bases and J 7 bases, with 10 bases left between them. Germline V gene data show CDR1 as SGHRS and CDR2 as YFSETQ.

A few counts support this clonotype. This sequence joins TRBV14 and TRBJ2-1; unclear D gene. There are 15 residues in the CDR3. V lost 4 bases, J lost 5 bases, and 15 bases lay in between. Germline V gene sequence: CDR1 SGHDN, CDR2 FVKESK. Written as DNA, the CDR3 is TGTGCCAGCAGCCGCAGATTCGGCGGAAACAATGAGCAGTTCTTC. This gives the protein CASSRRFGGNNEQFF.

This clonotype has a count of ten or more. This chain connects TRBV28 to TRBJ2-1; D is possibly TRBD2 (6 bases). CDR3 length: 14 amino acids. V was clipped by 7 bases and J by 2 bases, with 12 bases between them. The germline V gene has CDR1 MDHEN and CDR2 SYDVKM. CDR3 protein: CASMEGGTYNEQFF. CDR3 nucleotides: TGTGCCAGCATGGAAGGAGGGACCTACAATGAGCAGTTCTTC. Full variable domain (remainder filled in from reference TRBV28 and TRBJ2-1): DVKVTQSSRYLVKRTGEKVFLECVQDMDHENMFWYRQDPGLGLRLIYFSYDVKMKEKGDIPEGYSVSREKKERFSLILESASTNQTSMYLCASMEGGTYNEQFFGPGTRLTVL.

With respect to this clonotype: A junction boundary mismatches the germline segment, possibly from a read error. The chain links TRBV7-3 to TRBJ2-7; no clear D gene. Germline CDR1 SGHTA, CDR2 FQGTGA. The CDR3 covers 14 residues. This CDR3 is CASSLGSTSSEQYF. The CDR3 bases are TGTGCCAGCAGCTTAGGATCGACCTCCTCCGAGCAGTACTTC.

This clonotype was seen more than once but under ten times. The rearrangement uses TRBV20-1 and TRBJ2-7; TRBD2 agrees at 8 bases. After removal of 7 bases from V and 7 bases from J, the junction contained 15 bases not matched to a gene. The CDR3 consists of 14 residues. Looked up from germline, CDR1 is DFQATT and CDR2 is SNEGSKA (reference sequence). In DNA form, the CDR3 reads TGCAGTGTGCCGGTTGGGACTAGAATCAATGAGCAGTACTTC. Its protein product is CSVPVGTRINEQYF.

CDR3 sequence (DNA): TGCAGTGCTATGGGGGGGTTGGGACTAGCGGGGTGGGGCACAGATACGCAGTATTTT. Encoded protein: CSAMGGLGLAGWGTDTQYF. The gene calls are TRBV20-1 and TRBJ2-3, with 13 bases that match TRBD2. The germline gives CDR1 DFQATT, CDR2 SNEGSKA (reference sequence). The CDR3 extends over 19 amino acids. V lost 4 bases to trimming and J lost 1 base; unmatched junction nucleotides: 14.

This clonotype was picked up many times. This rearrangement joins TRBV7-2 to TRBJ2-3; D assignment may be TRBD1 or TRBD2 (6 bases each). The CDR3 totals 14 residues. The germline gives CDR1 SGHTA, CDR2 FQGNSA. V was pared by 3 bases and J by 7 bases, with 14 bases between. CDR3 sequence: CASSFLKGGNTQYF. The CDR3 DNA reads TGTGCCAGCAGCTTCTTGAAGGGGGGAAATACGCAGTATTTT.

This clonotype was observed many times. The chain combines TRBV20-1 with TRBJ2-1; 7 bases line up with TRBD2. The CDR3 has 15 amino acids. Unmatched junction bases numbered 5, after V lost 0 bases and J lost 3 bases. Germline CDR1 reads DFQATT; CDR2 reads SNEGSKA (reference sequence). The CDR3: CSARDLGGSYNEQFF. For the CDR3, the DNA is TGCAGTGCTAGAGATCTGGGCGGGAGCTACAATGAGCAGTTCTTC.

This clonotype has a handful of counts. The genes are TRBV5-1 and TRBJ2-3; the D gene is possibly TRBD1 (5 bases). The CDR3 is 17 residues long. CDR1 and CDR2 from the germline V gene are SGHRS and YFSETQ. V lost 1 base and J lost 6, with 21 bases in between. The DNA of the CDR3 is TGCGCCAGCAGCTTGCGTCCAGGGATGACCCCAGGCGATACGCAGTATTTT. It is translated as CASSLRPGMTPGDTQYF.

This clonotype occurred once. The CDR3 reads CASSRSRGAFF. CDR3 nucleotides: TGTGCCAGCAGTCGCAGCCGGGGGGCTTTCTTT. The chain joins TRBV12-3 or TRBV12-4 to TRBJ1-1; TRBD1 is a possible D gene (5 bases). The V end lost 5 bases, the J end lost 11 bases, and 12 bases lay between the germline ends. There are 11 residues in the CDR3.

This clonotype was recorded at least ten times. V and J are TRBV5-1 and TRBJ1-1; D uncertain. V lost 0 bases and J lost 6, with 6 bases in between. CDR3 length: 12 residues. Germline V gene sequence: CDR1 SGHRS, CDR2 YFSETQ. In nucleotides, the CDR3 is TGCGCCAGCAGCTTGGGGCAGTCTGAAGCTTTCTTT. It is translated as CASSLGQSEAFF.